Listed below are T cell receptor beta chains from one sample, sequenced in a study of CD8+CD57+ T cells in acquired aplastic anemia. In TCRdb, the reads were re-called with MiXCR into one record per CDR3 protein. This sample carries around 180,000 distinct CDR3 sequences, approximately 48% of them seen once, and the ten largest clones take approximately 12%. Sequenced sample: sorted CD4+, CD8+, or CD8+CD57+ T cells (not recorded which) from PBMCs. These receptors all come from a human donor with aplastic anemia. Both conserved end residues are part of each CDR3. Each record gives: J gene, clone size, D gene, V gene, CDR3 DNA, CDR3 protein. A D gene is named only where the DNA matches it firmly. Size is omitted from some rows. Given values are once, few, many or a class for expanded clones.

j_call: TRBJ2-5; clone_size: many; d_call: -; v_call: TRBV20-1; cdr3_nt: TGCAGTGCTAGAGGGGGTAACCAAGAGACCCAGTACTTC; cdr3_aa: CSARGGNQETQYF
j_call: TRBJ1-5; clone_size: -; d_call: -; v_call: TRBV4-3; cdr3_nt: TGCGCCAGCAGCCAAGATTGGGGAGGTCAGCCCCAGCATTTT; cdr3_aa: CASSQDWGGQPQHF
j_call: TRBJ1-2; clone_size: -; d_call: TRBD1; v_call: TRBV5-5; cdr3_nt: TGTGCCAGCAGCCTGCAACAGGGGGCGGACTATGGCTACGCCTTC; cdr3_aa: CASSLQQGADYGYAF
j_call: TRBJ2-1; clone_size: few; d_call: TRBD2; v_call: TRBV20-1; cdr3_nt: TGCAGTGCTAGTAAGCCGGGAGGGAAGAATGAGCAGTTCTTC; cdr3_aa: CSASKPGGKNEQFF
j_call: TRBJ1-1; clone_size: few; d_call: TRBD1; v_call: TRBV10-3; cdr3_nt: TGTGCCATCAGTGAGCCCTCGCGGGACAGGGTAGCTGAAGCTTTCTTT; cdr3_aa: CAISEPSRDRVAEAFF
j_call: TRBJ1-3; clone_size: -; d_call: -; v_call: TRBV12-3/TRBV12-4; cdr3_nt: TGTGCCAGCAGTTTTAGAGGGATCGGAAACACCATATATTTT; cdr3_aa: CASSFRGIGNTIYF
j_call: TRBJ2-6; clone_size: many; d_call: -; v_call: TRBV6-5; cdr3_nt: TGTGCCAGCAGTTCCACAGACAACGTCCTGACTTTC; cdr3_aa: CASSSTDNVLTF
j_call: TRBJ1-1; clone_size: -; d_call: -; v_call: TRBV2; cdr3_nt: TGTGCCAGCACGTCGGGGTCTCTGAACACTGAAGCTTTCTTT; cdr3_aa: CASTSGSLNTEAFF
j_call: TRBJ2-1; clone_size: few; d_call: -; v_call: TRBV2; cdr3_nt: TGTGCCAGCAGTGAGACCCCGGAGGGTGAGCAGTTCTTC; cdr3_aa: CASSETPEGEQFF
j_call: TRBJ1-6; clone_size: many; d_call: -; v_call: TRBV2; cdr3_nt: TGTGCCAGCAGTGAGGAGGGGTCTGGTTCACCCCTCCACTTT; cdr3_aa: CASSEEGSGSPLHF
j_call: TRBJ1-1; clone_size: many; d_call: -; v_call: TRBV7-8; cdr3_nt: TGTGCCAGCAGCTTGGGGACGGGCACTGAAGCTTTCTTT; cdr3_aa: CASSLGTGTEAFF
j_call: TRBJ2-5; clone_size: once; d_call: -; v_call: TRBV5-1; cdr3_nt: TGCGCCAGCAGCACCGGACAGAGCCAAGAGACCCAGTACTTC; cdr3_aa: CASSTGQSQETQYF
j_call: TRBJ1-5; clone_size: -; d_call: TRBD1; v_call: TRBV19; cdr3_nt: TGTGCCAGTAGCATTTGGACAGGGTATAGCAATCAGCCCCAGCATTTT; cdr3_aa: CASSIWTGYSNQPQHF
j_call: TRBJ1-4; clone_size: many; d_call: TRBD1; v_call: TRBV5-1; cdr3_nt: TGCGCCAGCAGCCCGGACAGGGAGGGTGAAAAACTGTTTTTT; cdr3_aa: CASSPDREGEKLFF
j_call: TRBJ2-5; clone_size: few; d_call: -; v_call: TRBV10-3; cdr3_nt: TGTGCCATAGGAGGACGGAGCCAGGAGACCCAGTACTTC; cdr3_aa: CAIGGRSQETQYF
j_call: TRBJ1-1; clone_size: -; d_call: TRBD1; v_call: TRBV24-1; cdr3_nt: TGTGCCACCAGTGATTTAGGGACAGGGTCGAACACTGAAGCTTTCTTT; cdr3_aa: CATSDLGTGSNTEAFF
j_call: TRBJ1-1; clone_size: -; d_call: -; v_call: TRBV2; cdr3_nt: TGTGCCACATCTTTTGAAACATTGGTCGGTTCTGAAGCTTTCTTT; cdr3_aa: CATSFETLVGSEAFF
j_call: TRBJ1-4; clone_size: few; d_call: -; v_call: TRBV7-3; cdr3_nt: TGTGCCAGCAGCTTAGGTGCTGATGAAAAACTGTTTTTT; cdr3_aa: CASSLGADEKLFF
j_call: TRBJ2-5; clone_size: -; d_call: -; v_call: TRBV19; cdr3_nt: TGTGCCAGTAGTATTGACAGGGAGGGGGAAGAGACCCAGTACTTC; cdr3_aa: CASSIDREGEETQYF
j_call: TRBJ2-3; clone_size: -; d_call: -; v_call: TRBV29-1; cdr3_nt: TGCAGCGTTGATTGGCAGAACACAGATACGCAGTATTTT; cdr3_aa: CSVDWQNTDTQYF
j_call: TRBJ2-3; clone_size: -; d_call: TRBD2; v_call: TRBV6-1; cdr3_nt: TGTGCCAGCAGTCGGACTAGCGGGTCGGCAGATACGCAGTATTTT; cdr3_aa: CASSRTSGSADTQYF
j_call: TRBJ1-5; clone_size: many; d_call: -; v_call: TRBV5-4; cdr3_nt: TGTGCCAGCAGCTTGGGCGGGGGGCCAGGAAGCAATCAGCCCCAGCATTTT; cdr3_aa: CASSLGGGPGSNQPQHF
j_call: TRBJ2-7; clone_size: -; d_call: TRBD1; v_call: TRBV10-1; cdr3_nt: TGCGCCAGCAGTGAGGCCGGGACAGGCCCCCCCTACGAGCAGTACTTC; cdr3_aa: CASSEAGTGPPYEQYF
j_call: TRBJ2-3; clone_size: -; d_call: TRBD2; v_call: TRBV3-1; cdr3_nt: TGTGCCAGCAGCCAGAATAGCGGGGGACCCCAGTATTTT; cdr3_aa: CASSQNSGGPQYF
j_call: TRBJ2-1; clone_size: once; d_call: TRBD1; v_call: TRBV10-3; cdr3_nt: TGTGCCTCCAAGGACAGGGGACACAATGAGCAGTTCTTC; cdr3_aa: CASKDRGHNEQFF
j_call: TRBJ2-5; clone_size: -; d_call: TRBD1; v_call: TRBV12-3/TRBV12-4; cdr3_nt: TGTGCCAGCAGTTTAAGACAGGGAATAGCATCTGGGGAGACCCAGTACTTC; cdr3_aa: CASSLRQGIASGETQYF
j_call: TRBJ1-2; clone_size: many; d_call: TRBD1; v_call: TRBV20-1; cdr3_nt: TGCAGTGCCAGGCTTGGACAGGGGTACTATGGCTACACCTTC; cdr3_aa: CSARLGQGYYGYTF
j_call: TRBJ2-7; clone_size: -; d_call: -; v_call: TRBV7-2; cdr3_nt: TGTGCCAGCAGAATTTCGGAGGTGGCCTACGAGCAGTACTTC; cdr3_aa: CASRISEVAYEQYF
j_call: TRBJ1-1; clone_size: -; d_call: -; v_call: TRBV6-4; cdr3_nt: TGTGCCAGCGGCTCGACAGCCGAGAGCACTGAAGCTTTCTTT; cdr3_aa: CASGSTAESTEAFF
j_call: TRBJ2-5; clone_size: -; d_call: -; v_call: TRBV2; cdr3_nt: TGTGCCAGCAGTGAATCGCCGCTAGCCCGAGAGACCCAGTACTTC; cdr3_aa: CASSESPLARETQYF
j_call: TRBJ2-1; clone_size: -; d_call: TRBD1; v_call: TRBV29-1; cdr3_nt: TGCAGCTCCAGGTCGGGACAGGGGTTGAATGAGCAGTTCTTC; cdr3_aa: CSSRSGQGLNEQFF
j_call: TRBJ2-7; clone_size: many; d_call: -; v_call: TRBV6-1; cdr3_nt: TGTGCCAGCAGTGATGGGTACGAGCAGTACTTC; cdr3_aa: CASSDGYEQYF